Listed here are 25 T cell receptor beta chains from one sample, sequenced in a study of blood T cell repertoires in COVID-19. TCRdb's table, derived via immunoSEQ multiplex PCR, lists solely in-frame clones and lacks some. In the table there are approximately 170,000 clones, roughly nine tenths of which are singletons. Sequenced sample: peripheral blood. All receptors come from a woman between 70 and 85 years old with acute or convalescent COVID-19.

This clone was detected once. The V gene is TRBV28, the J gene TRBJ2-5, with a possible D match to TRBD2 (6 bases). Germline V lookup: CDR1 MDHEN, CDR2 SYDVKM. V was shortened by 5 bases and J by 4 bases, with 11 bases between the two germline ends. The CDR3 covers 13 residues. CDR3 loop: CASSGRGGETQYF. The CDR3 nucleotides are TGTGCCAGCAGTGGAAGGGGAGGAGAGACCCAGTACTTC.

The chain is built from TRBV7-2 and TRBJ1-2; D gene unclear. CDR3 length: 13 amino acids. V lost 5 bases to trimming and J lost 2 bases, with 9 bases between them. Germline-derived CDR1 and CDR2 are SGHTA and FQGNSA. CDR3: CASSAGSNYGYTF. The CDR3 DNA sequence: TGTGCCAGCAGCGCGGGATCCAACTATGGCTACACCTTC.

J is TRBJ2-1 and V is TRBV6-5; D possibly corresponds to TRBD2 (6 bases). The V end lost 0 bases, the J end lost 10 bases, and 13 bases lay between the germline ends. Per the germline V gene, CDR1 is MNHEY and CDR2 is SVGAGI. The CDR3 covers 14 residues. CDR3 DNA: TGTGCCAGCAGTTACTCTAGCGGTGGGGGGGAGCAGTTCTTC. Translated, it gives CASSYSSGGGEQFF.

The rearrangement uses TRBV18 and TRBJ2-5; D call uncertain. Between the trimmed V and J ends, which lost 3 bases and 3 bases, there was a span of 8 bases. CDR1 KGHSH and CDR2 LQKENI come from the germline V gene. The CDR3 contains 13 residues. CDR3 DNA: TGTGCCAGCTCACCCAGATATAAAGAGACCCAGTACTTC. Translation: CASSPRYKETQYF.

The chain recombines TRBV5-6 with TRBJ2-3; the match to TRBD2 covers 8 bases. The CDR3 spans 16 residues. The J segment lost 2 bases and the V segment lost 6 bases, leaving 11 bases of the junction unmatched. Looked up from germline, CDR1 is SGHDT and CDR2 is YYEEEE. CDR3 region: CASKGSASGFTDTQYF. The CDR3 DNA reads TGTGCCAGCAAGGGGTCGGCTAGCGGGTTCACAGATACGCAGTATTTT.

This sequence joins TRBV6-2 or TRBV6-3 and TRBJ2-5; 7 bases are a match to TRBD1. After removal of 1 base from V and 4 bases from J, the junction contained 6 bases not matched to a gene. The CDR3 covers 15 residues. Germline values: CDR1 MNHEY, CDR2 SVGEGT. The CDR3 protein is CASSYLGGVGETQYF. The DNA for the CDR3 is TGTGCCAGCAGTTACTTAGGGGGCGTCGGAGAGACCCAGTACTTC.

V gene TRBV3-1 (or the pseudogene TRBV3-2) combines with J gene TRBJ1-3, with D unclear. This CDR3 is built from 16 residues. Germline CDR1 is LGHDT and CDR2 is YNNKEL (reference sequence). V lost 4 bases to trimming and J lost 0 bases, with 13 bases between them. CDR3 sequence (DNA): TGTGCCAGCAGCCTAAGTTCGGTAAGCTCTGGAAACACCATATATTTT. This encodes CASSLSSVSSGNTIYF.

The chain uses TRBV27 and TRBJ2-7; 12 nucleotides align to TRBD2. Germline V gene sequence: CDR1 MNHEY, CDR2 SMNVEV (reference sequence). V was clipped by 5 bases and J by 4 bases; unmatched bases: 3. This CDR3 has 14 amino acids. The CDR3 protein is CASSTTSGRYEQYF. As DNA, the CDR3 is TGTGCCAGCAGTACGACTAGCGGGAGATACGAGCAGTACTTC.

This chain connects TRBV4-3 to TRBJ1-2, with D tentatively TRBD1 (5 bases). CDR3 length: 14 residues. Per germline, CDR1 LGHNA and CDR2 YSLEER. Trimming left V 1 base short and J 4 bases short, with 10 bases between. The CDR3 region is CASSQVQGGYGYTF. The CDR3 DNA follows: TGCGCCAGCAGCCAAGTCCAGGGAGGCTATGGCTACACCTTC.

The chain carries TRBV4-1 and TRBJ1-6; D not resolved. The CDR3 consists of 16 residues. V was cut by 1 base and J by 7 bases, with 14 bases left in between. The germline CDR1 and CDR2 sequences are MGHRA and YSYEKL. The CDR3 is CASSQGAVIGNSPLHF. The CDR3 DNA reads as TGCGCCAGCAGCCAAGGGGCCGTCATCGGCAATTCACCCCTCCACTTT.

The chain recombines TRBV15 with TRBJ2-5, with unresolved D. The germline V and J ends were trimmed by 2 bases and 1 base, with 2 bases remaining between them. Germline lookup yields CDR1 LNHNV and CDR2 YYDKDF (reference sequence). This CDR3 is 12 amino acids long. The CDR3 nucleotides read TGTGCCACCAGCAGACGCCAAGAGACCCAGTACTTC. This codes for CATSRRQETQYF.

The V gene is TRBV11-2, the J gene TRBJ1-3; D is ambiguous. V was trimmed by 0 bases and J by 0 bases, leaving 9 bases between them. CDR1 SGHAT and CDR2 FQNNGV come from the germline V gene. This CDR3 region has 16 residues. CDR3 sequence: CASSLERAISGNTIYF. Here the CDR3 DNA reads TGTGCCAGCAGCTTAGAGCGGGCAATCTCTGGAAACACCATATATTTT.

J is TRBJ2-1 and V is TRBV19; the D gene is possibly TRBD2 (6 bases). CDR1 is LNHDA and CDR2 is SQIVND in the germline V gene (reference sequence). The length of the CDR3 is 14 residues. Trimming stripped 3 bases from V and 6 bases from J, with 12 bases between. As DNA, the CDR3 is TGTGCCAGTAGTATGGGGCAGGGAGGCAATGAGCAGTTCTTC. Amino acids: CASSMGQGGNEQFF.

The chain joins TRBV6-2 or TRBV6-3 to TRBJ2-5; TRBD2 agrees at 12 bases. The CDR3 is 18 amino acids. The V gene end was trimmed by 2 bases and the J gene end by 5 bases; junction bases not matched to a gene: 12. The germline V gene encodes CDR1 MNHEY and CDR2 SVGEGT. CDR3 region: CASSYGGLTSGRGETQYF. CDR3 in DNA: TGTGCCAGCAGTTACGGGGGCCTGACTAGCGGGAGAGGTGAGACCCAGTACTTC.

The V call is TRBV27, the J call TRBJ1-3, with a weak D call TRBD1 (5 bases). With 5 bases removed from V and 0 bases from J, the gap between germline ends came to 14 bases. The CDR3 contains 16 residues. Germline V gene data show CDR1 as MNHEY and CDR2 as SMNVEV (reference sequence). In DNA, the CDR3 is TGTGCCAGCAGTCCAAGACAGCTCAGCTCTGGAAACACCATATATTTT. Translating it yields CASSPRQLSSGNTIYF.

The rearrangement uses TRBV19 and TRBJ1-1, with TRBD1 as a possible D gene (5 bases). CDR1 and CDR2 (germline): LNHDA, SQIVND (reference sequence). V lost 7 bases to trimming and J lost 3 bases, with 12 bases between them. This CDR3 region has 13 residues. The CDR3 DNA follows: TGTGCCAGTAACGTGGGGGGGGACACTGAAGCTTTCTTT. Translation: CASNVGGDTEAFF.

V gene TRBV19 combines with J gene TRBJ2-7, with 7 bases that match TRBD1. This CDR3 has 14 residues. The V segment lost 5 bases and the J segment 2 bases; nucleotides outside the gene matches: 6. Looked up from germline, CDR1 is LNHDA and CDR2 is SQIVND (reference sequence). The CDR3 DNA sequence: TGTGCCAGTAGTGTCCGGGACAGCCCCTACGAGCAGTACTTC. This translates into CASSVRDSPYEQYF.

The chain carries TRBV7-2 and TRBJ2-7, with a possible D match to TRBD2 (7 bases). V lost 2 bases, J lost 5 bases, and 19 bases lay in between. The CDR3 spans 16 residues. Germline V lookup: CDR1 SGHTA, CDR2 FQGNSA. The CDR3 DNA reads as TGTGCCAGCAGCTTAAGGGGGGGGTTTCCTTTTGACGAGCAGTACTTC. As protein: CASSLRGGFPFDEQYF.

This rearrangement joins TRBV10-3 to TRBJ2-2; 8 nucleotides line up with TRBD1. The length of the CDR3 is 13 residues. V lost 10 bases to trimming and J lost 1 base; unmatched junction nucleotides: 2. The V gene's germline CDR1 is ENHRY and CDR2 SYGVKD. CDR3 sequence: CATGQGNTGELFF. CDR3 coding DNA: TGTGCCACAGGACAGGGGAACACCGGGGAGCTGTTTTTT.

CDR3 sequence (DNA): TGTGCCAGCAGCCATCCAGGGACAGGGACCTTCCTAGTGAACACTGAAGCTTTCTTT. Translating gives CASSHPGTGTFLVNTEAFF. The chain uses TRBV7-2 and TRBJ1-1, with TRBD1 matching over 9 bases. Per germline, CDR1 SGHTA and CDR2 FQGNSA. This CDR3 has 19 amino acids. V was pared by 5 bases and J by 0 bases, with 16 bases of the junction left unmatched.

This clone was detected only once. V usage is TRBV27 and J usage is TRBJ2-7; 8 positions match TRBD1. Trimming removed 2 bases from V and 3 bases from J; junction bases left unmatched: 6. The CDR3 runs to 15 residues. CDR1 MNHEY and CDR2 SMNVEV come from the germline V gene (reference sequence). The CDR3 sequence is CASSLGGQAYYEQYF. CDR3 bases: TGTGCCAGCAGTTTAGGGGGACAGGCTTACTACGAGCAGTACTTC.

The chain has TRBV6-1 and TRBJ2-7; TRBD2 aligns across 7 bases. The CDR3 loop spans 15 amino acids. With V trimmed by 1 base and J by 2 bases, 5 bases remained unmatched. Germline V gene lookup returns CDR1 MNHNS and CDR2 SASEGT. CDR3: CASSEGAGRAYEQYF. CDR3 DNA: TGTGCCAGCAGTGAAGGCGCAGGGAGGGCCTACGAGCAGTACTTC.

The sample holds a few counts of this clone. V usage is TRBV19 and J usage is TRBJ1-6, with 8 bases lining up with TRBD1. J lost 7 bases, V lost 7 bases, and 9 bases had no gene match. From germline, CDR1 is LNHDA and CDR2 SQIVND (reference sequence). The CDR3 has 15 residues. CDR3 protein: CASTDRQGMNSPLHF. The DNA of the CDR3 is TGTGCCAGTACTGACCGACAGGGGATGAATTCACCCCTCCACTTT.

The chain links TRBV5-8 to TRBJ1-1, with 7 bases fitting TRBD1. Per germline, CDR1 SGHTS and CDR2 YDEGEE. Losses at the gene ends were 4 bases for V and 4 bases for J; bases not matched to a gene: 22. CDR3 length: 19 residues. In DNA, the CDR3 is TGTGCCAGCAGCCGACGATCCTCGGACAGGATCCGAGCTGGCACTGAAGCTTTCTTT. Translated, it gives CASSRRSSDRIRAGTEAFF. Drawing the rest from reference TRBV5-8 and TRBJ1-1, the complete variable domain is EAGVTQSPTHLIKTRGQQATLRCSPISGHTSVYWYQQALGLGLQFLLWYDEGEERNRGNFPPRFSGRQFPNYSSELNVNALELEDSALYLCASSRRSSDRIRAGTEAFFGQGTRLTVV.

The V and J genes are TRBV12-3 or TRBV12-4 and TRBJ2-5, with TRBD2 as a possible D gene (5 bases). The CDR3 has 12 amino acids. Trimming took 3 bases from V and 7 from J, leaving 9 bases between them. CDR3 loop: CASSFGEGTQYF. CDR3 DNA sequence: TGTGCCAGCAGTTTCGGGGAAGGGACCCAGTACTTC.